Sequencing of this T cell receptor (beta chain) was carried out in a study of shared clonotypes between healthy human individuals (dated by TCRdb to 2020 to 2021). For the wider study: Three men and two women, aged 18 to 49 years, made up the cohort. To increase sequencing depth and limit assay-specific biases, TCR repertoire library preparation and sequencing were carried out by different laboratories using diverse techniques. Between about 0.9 and 8.9 billion PBMCs per donor were obtained by leukapheresis. For each donor, three plates each were used for CD4 naive and CD4 memory, two plates were used for CD8 naive, and one plate was used for CD8 memory. To estimate repertoire size and how much clonotype sharing occurs between individuals, the study deeply sequenced the blood TCR repertoires of five healthy adults.

Comments on this clone: Its antigen remains unidentified. Within one base of it there is no much larger clone, and no base qualities were kept.

Results the study describes overall, beyond this receptor: Naive subsets generally had larger estimated clonotype richness than memory subsets did. Rarefaction of sorted-subset datasets indicated incomplete sequencing despite the large sequencing depth. Because the study included only a small number of donors, the genetic and exposure-history diversity represented was limited. Across a few donors, 5% to 6% of naive CD4, around 3.3% of naive CD8, approximately 2.5% of memory CD4, and approximately 0.4% of memory CD8 clonotypes were shared. Based on pairwise subsampling, the degree of clonotype sharing among donors was expected to be affected by sequencing depth. Only blood was sampled, and tissue TCR repertoires likely differ from those in blood. Compared with non-shared clonotypes, the clonotypes found in all four sorted-subset donors had higher generation probabilities.

Using the deep immunoSEQ assay, TCR CDR3 regions were amplified from genomic DNA by multiplex PCR. Genomic DNA extracted from each cell subset was distributed evenly over all wells of several immunoSEQ 96-well plates, and each plate served as one replicate. Each replicate PCR for sorted subsets received around 200 ng genomic DNA, equal to roughly 30,000 T cell genomes. Purified libraries were quantified with a Qubit 3.0 fluorometer, sized on a Bioanalyzer 2100, and re-quantified with the KAPA Library Quantification kit. Every immunoSEQ 96-well plate was sequenced on a dedicated single-read 150-cycle Illumina NextSeq 550 flow cell. Per the original workflow: Because the immunoSEQ output included only junctional sequences and no quality scores, the filtering could not be the same as the filtering used for full-length reads. To assign V/J genes and CDR3, sequences were annotated using PyIR, a Python wrapper for IgBLAST v1.9, with IMGT germline references. Reads with weak V/J assignments (E-value above 1e-6), missing CDR3, stop codons, out-of-frame junctions, or ambiguous translated residues were removed. V3J clonotypes were defined by identical inferred V gene, J gene, and CDR3 amino acid sequence. The percentage overlap between two repertoires was calculated by dividing the number of shared unique clonotypes by the size of the smaller repertoire. Richness of each repertoire was evaluated using RTK rarefaction, the Chao1 estimator, and Recon v2.1 estimates of unobserved clonotypes. OLGA was used to compute generation probabilities for all TCRbeta clonotypes that the gDNA method yielded from a handful of donors. In TCRdb, the immuneACCESS table is reduced to in-frame sequences with V and J assigned. These tables do not hold every clone; where another copy was compared, an unresolved V gene accounts for under half, and the others remain unexplained. V and J calls and clone size are as listed in that table; D and trimming were resolved from the DNA. The sample contains hundreds of thousands of clones, around 93% of them found a single time. The ten biggest clones cover less than 25% of the sample.

V loses 2 bases of germline sequence and J loses 5 bases, and the interval between the two ends is 10 bases. CDR1 is given as LNHDA and CDR2 as SQIVND, both from the germline V gene (reference sequence). Measured from the cysteine to the phenylalanine, the CDR3 is 14 residues long. The retained sequence is limited to the CDR3, 42 bases, with the frame set at the first base. For the CD8 naive samples, CD45RO-negative cells were positively selected for CCR7, yielding a CD45RA+CCR7+ population from which TemRA cells were excluded. The donors were healthy, HIV-negative adults with no recently reported acute infections or vaccinations. Every donor was a Caucasian adult living in Nashville, Tennessee, USA. Blood was collected by leukapheresis, and PBMCs were isolated by Ficoll-Histopaque density gradient centrifugation and then cryopreserved in liquid nitrogen vapor phase. Purity and quantity of every magnetically sorted T cell population were checked by analytical flow cytometry. Genomic DNA was isolated from each sorted fraction and quantified by UV absorbance on a Nanodrop 2000c.

The V and J genes are TRBV19 and TRBJ1-5, and possibly TRBD1, on 5 matching bases. Sequencing was performed on naive CD8+ T cells sorted from blood. The sample's cell subset or site label is to be understood as: CD45RA+CCR7+. The origin of this receptor is a man aged 30-40 years in good health. The DNA reads as follows: TGTGCCAGTAGTATACTAAGGGGCGATCAGCCCCAGCATTTT. It is translated as CASSILRGDQPQHF.